Described below is a single T cell receptor beta chain sequence and its context. Its specificity is not known. Per germline, CDR1 MNHEY and CDR2 SMNVEV (reference sequence). This CDR3 region has 11 residues. Trimming shortened V by 8 bases and J by 8 bases, and 12 bases separated the two germline ends. cDNA reverse transcribed from extracted RNA served as the sequencing template. The method was immunoSEQ multiplex PCR; TCRdb's version includes in-frame clones alone and lacks a portion of them. The sample yields about 150,000 clones, approximately 65% seen once. PBMCs were stained for CD3, CD4 and CD8, and CD4+ and CD8+ T cells were sorted. The entry originates in a study of CD8+ T cells in alopecia areata. Study-wide results and limits: In lesional scalp, particularly from alopecia totalis/universalis, clonality was higher than in normal scalp. Normal skin's resident alphabeta T cells are also sequenced in scalp samples. Possibly as an HLA-related effect, TCR sharing across patients appeared less clear than in mice.

The source material was CD8+ T cells sorted from blood. The V and J genes are TRBV27 and TRBJ1-2; TRBD1 is a possible D gene (6 bases). This TCR derives from a human donor in good health. The CDR3 DNA reads as TGTGCCAGCTCGACAGGCGAAGGCTACACCTTC. Its translation: CASSTGEGYTF.